One T cell receptor beta chain is described in this entry. This CDR3 has 14 amino acids. V shed 8 bases and J 5 bases; nucleotides not matched to a gene: 9. The germline V gene has CDR1 SGHRS and CDR2 YFSETQ. The data stem from a study of blood T cell repertoires in COVID-19. Study information: COVID-19 samples from acute and convalescent phases originated in the United States, Italy and Spain. Sample material is recorded as cDNA or gDNA derived from T cells, B-cell-depleted T cells, or PBMCs.

Only in-frame clones appear in the TCRdb table, and some are missing; sequencing was by immunoSEQ multiplex PCR. The top ten hold 38% of the sample, which has approximately 100,000 clones, approximately 81% seen once. Source material: peripheral blood. The receptor's source is an older man with acute or convalescent COVID-19. This chain connects TRBV5-1 to TRBJ2-5, with 10 nucleotides matching TRBD2. This chain's CDR3 is CASSSGRGEETQYF. Written as DNA, the CDR3 is TGCGCCAGTTCTAGCGGGAGAGGTGAGGAGACCCAGTACTTC.